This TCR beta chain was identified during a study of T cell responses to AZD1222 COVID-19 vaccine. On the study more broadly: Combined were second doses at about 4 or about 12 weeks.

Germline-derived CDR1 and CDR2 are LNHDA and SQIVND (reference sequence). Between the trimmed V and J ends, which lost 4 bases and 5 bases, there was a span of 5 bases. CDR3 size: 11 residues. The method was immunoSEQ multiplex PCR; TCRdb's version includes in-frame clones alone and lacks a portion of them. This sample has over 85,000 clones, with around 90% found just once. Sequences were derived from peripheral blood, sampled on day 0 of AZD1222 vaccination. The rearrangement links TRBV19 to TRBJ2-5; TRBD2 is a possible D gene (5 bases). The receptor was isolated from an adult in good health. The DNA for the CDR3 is TGTGCCAGTAGTAGAGGGGAGACCCAGTACTTC. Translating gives CASSRGETQYF. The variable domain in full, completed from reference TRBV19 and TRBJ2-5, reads DGGITQSPKYLFRKEGQNVTLSCEQNLNHDAMYWYRQDPGQGLRLIYYSQIVNDFQKGDIAEGYSVSREKKESFPLTVTSAQKNPTAFYLCASSRGETQYFGPGTRLLVL.